The 29 T cell receptor beta chains listed next were all sequenced from one sample in a study of CD8+ T cells in alopecia areata. Sequencing templates came from extracted RNA that was reverse transcribed into cDNA. Clones were read by immunoSEQ multiplex PCR, and TCRdb kept only the in-frame ones, dropping some. The table shows 150,000 or so clones, with more than 40% occurring only once. Source material: CD4+ T cells sorted from blood. The receptors were sampled from a human donor with alopecia areata.

The V and J genes are TRBV2 and TRBJ2-2, with 7 bases aligning to TRBD2. V trimming: 8 bases; J trimming: 2 bases; junction bases outside the gene matches: 8. The germline CDR1 and CDR2 sequences are SNHLY and FYNNEI. The CDR3 totals 15 residues. The CDR3 coding sequence is TGTGCCAGCCAGGCGGGGACTATCAACACCGGGGAGCTGTTTTTT. Encoded protein: CASQAGTINTGELFF.

The chain is built from TRBV29-1 and TRBJ1-1; 8 bases are shared with TRBD1. In germline, CDR1 is SQVTM, CDR2 ANQGSEA. V dropped 7 bases and J dropped 4; count of bases not matched to a gene: 8. The CDR3 totals 13 residues. DNA for the CDR3: TGCAGCGCAGGGGGCGTACAGAGCACTGAAGCTTTCTTT. It is translated as CSAGGVQSTEAFF.

This sequence joins TRBV20-1 and TRBJ1-2; D possibly corresponds to TRBD1 (6 bases). V was clipped by 7 bases and J by 6 bases, with 12 bases between them. The germline CDR1 and CDR2 sequences are DFQATT and SNEGSKA (reference sequence). This CDR3 has 11 amino acids. CDR3 sequence reads: CSVRTADGYTF. The DNA for the CDR3 is TGCAGTGTTAGGACAGCCGATGGCTACACCTTC.

The rearrangement uses TRBV7-9 and TRBJ2-7; 11 nucleotides agree with TRBD2. The CDR3 spans 19 residues. Germline V gene lookup returns CDR1 SEHNR and CDR2 FQNEAQ (reference sequence). Losses at the gene ends were 1 base for V and 0 bases for J; bases not matched to a gene: 11. The CDR3 spells CASSLVQLAGALNSYEQYF. The CDR3 bases are TGTGCCAGCAGCTTAGTTCAACTAGCGGGAGCTTTGAACTCCTACGAGCAGTACTTC.

This clone has only a few counts. This CDR3 is also generated by other DNA sequences in the sample. The chain uses TRBV5-1 and TRBJ2-1; possible D gene TRBD1, 6 bases. Trimming shortened V by 2 bases and J by 7 bases, and 7 bases separated the two germline ends. This CDR3 has 12 amino acids. Germline assignment: CDR1 SGHRS and CDR2 YFSETQ. Written as DNA, the CDR3 is TGCGCCAGCAGCTTACAGGGAAATGAGCAGTTCTTC. Translating gives CASSLQGNEQFF.

This clone was seen only once. The chain is built from TRBV7-8 and TRBJ2-5, with D perhaps TRBD1 or TRBD2 (5 bases each). CDR3 length equals 15 residues. V shed 4 bases and J shed 9 bases, with 21 bases lying between them. Germline V gene sequence: CDR1 SGHVS, CDR2 FQNEAQ. CDR3 DNA: TGTGCCAGCAGCTGGGGGAATCAGGGTTGGGCGGCCCAGTACTTC. Translating gives CASSWGNQGWAAQYF.

This clone was seen more than once but under ten times. The chain's CDR3 is CSAGTRASSSYNEQFF. CDR3 coding DNA: TGCAGCGCCGGGACTAGGGCCTCCAGCTCCTACAATGAGCAGTTCTTC. The rearrangement uses TRBV29-1 and TRBJ2-1; 8 positions match TRBD2. Trimming removed 7 bases from V and 0 bases from J; junction bases left unmatched: 11. Germline V gene lookup returns CDR1 SQVTM and CDR2 ANQGSEA. The CDR3 extends over 16 amino acids.

This clone has only a few counts. The chain carries TRBV18 and TRBJ2-1, with 7 bases fitting TRBD2. CDR3 length equals 15 residues. Germline CDR1 is KGHSH and CDR2 is LQKENI. After removal of 0 bases from V and 6 bases from J, the junction contained 5 bases not matched to a gene. This chain's CDR3 is CASSPPSGGLNEQFF. For the CDR3, the DNA is TGTGCCAGCTCACCACCCTCGGGAGGCCTCAATGAGCAGTTCTTC.

The rearrangement joins TRBV5-1 to TRBJ2-1; 11 bases align to TRBD2. The J segment lost 4 bases and the V segment lost 2 bases, leaving 2 bases of the junction unmatched. The length of the CDR3 is 15 residues. CDR1 and CDR2 (germline): SGHRS, YFSETQ. This chain's CDR3 is CASSFASGRYNEQFF. The CDR3 region has the DNA TGCGCCAGCAGCTTCGCTAGCGGGAGGTACAATGAGCAGTTCTTC. The full variable domain, its missing parts supplied by reference TRBV5-1 and TRBJ2-1, is KAGVTQTPRYLIKTRGQQVTLSCSPISGHRSVSWYQQTPGQGLQFLFEYFSETQRNKGNFPGRFSGRQFSNSRSEMNVSTLELGDSALYLCASSFASGRYNEQFFGPGTRLTVL.

The rearrangement links TRBV6-1 to TRBJ2-7; 10 bases match TRBD1. Per germline, CDR1 MNHNS and CDR2 SASEGT. The CDR3 totals 14 residues. Trimming took 7 bases from V and 3 from J; bases not matched to a gene: 6. The CDR3 sequence: CASTFRTGGYEQYF. For the CDR3, the DNA is TGTGCCAGCACGTTCCGGACAGGGGGCTACGAGCAGTACTTC.

The chain uses TRBV7-9 and TRBJ1-2; no reliable D call. Germline assignment: CDR1 SEHNR and CDR2 FQNEAQ (reference sequence). The CDR3 totals 15 residues. V was trimmed by 7 bases and J by 4 bases, leaving 19 bases between them. The CDR3 coding sequence is TGTGCCAGCACGCGCGGCGAAGGATATACCTATGGCTACACCTTC. Translation gives CASTRGEGYTYGYTF.

This rearrangement joins TRBV28 to TRBJ2-7; D unclear. CDR1 and CDR2 from the germline V gene are MDHEN and SYDVKM. This CDR3 contains 11 residues. With 5 bases removed from V and 6 bases from J, the gap between germline ends came to 8 bases. CDR3 sequence reads: CASSLTGEQYF. CDR3 bases: TGTGCCAGCAGTCTTACCGGCGAGCAGTACTTC. Variable domain in full (rest from reference TRBV28 and TRBJ2-7): DVKVTQSSRYLVKRTGEKVFLECVQDMDHENMFWYRQDPGLGLRLIYFSYDVKMKEKGDIPEGYSVSREKKERFSLILESASTNQTSMYLCASSLTGEQYFGPGTRLTVT.

This chain connects TRBV6-5 to TRBJ2-5, with D perhaps being TRBD1 or TRBD2 (5 bases each). CDR1 and CDR2 (germline): MNHEY, SVGAGI. V dropped 2 bases and J dropped 1 base, with 5 bases sitting between them. CDR3 length: 13 amino acids. The CDR3 coding sequence is TGTGCCAGCAGTTACGGGGGCCAAGAGACCCAGTACTTC. It encodes CASSYGGQETQYF.

This clone was detected only a few times. The chain has TRBV29-1 and TRBJ2-7; TRBD2 matches 13 bases. V was clipped by 7 bases and J by 0 bases; unmatched bases: 6. The germline V gene has CDR1 SQVTM and CDR2 ANQGSEA. The CDR3 length is 15 residues. The DNA of the CDR3 is TGCAGCGCCCACGGGACTAGCGGGGTCTCCTACGAGCAGTACTTC. Translated, it gives CSAHGTSGVSYEQYF.

The table lists this clone with a few counts. This chain joins TRBV7-8 and TRBJ2-3; TRBD2 matches at 8 bases. From germline, CDR1 is SGHVS and CDR2 FQNEAQ. The junction had 12 bases not matched to a gene; V was cut back by 6 bases and J by 4 bases. CDR3 size: 16 residues. The CDR3 DNA sequence: TGTGCCAGCAGACGTACTAGCGGAATGTCCCCAGATACGCAGTATTTT. Encoded protein: CASRRTSGMSPDTQYF. Full variable domain (outside the CDR3, taken from reference TRBV7-8 and TRBJ2-3): GAGVSQSPRYKVAKRGQDVALRCDPISGHVSLFWYQQALGQGPEFLTYFQNEAQLDKSGLPSDRFFAERPEGSVSTLKIQRTQQEDSAVYLCASRRTSGMSPDTQYFGPGTRLTVL.

The chain has TRBV7-9 and TRBJ1-2; weak D call: TRBD1 (6 bases). Trimming removed 0 bases at V and 7 bases at J, with 15 bases between. The CDR3 spans 15 residues. The germline gives CDR1 SEHNR, CDR2 FQNEAQ (reference sequence). The CDR3 sequence is CASSLAATGSFGYTF. Written as DNA, the CDR3 is TGTGCCAGCAGCTTAGCCGCGACAGGATCCTTTGGCTACACCTTC.

Only a few counts were recorded for this clone. The V gene is TRBV29-1, the J gene TRBJ1-5; 7 bases align to TRBD1. The CDR3 is 14 residues long. The germline V gene has CDR1 SQVTM and CDR2 ANQGSEA. V shed 5 bases, J shed 4 bases, and the junction held 8 bases outside the gene matches. Here the CDR3 reads CSVLTGALNQPQHF. The CDR3 nucleotides are TGCAGCGTTCTTACAGGGGCTCTAAATCAGCCCCAGCATTTT.

This sequence joins TRBV28 and TRBJ1-1; D is uncertain. CDR3 length: 13 residues. Germline V gene data show CDR1 as MDHEN and CDR2 as SYDVKM. V gave up 2 bases and J gave up 3 bases, with 7 bases separating them. The CDR3 reads CASSLRRDTEAFF. DNA for the CDR3: TGTGCCAGCAGTTTAAGGAGGGACACTGAAGCTTTCTTT.

J is TRBJ1-2 and V is TRBV29-1; D is undetermined. This CDR3 comprises 12 residues. V was clipped by 7 bases and J by 8 bases, with 17 bases between them. CDR1 is SQVTM, CDR2 ANQGSEA, per germline. CDR3 loop: CSGRESIGGYTF. DNA for the CDR3: TGCAGCGGCCGGGAGTCCATCGGGGGCTACACCTTC.

This chain's CDR3 is CASSQSGSEAFF. In DNA, the CDR3 is TGCGCCAGCAGCCAATCCGGCTCTGAAGCTTTCTTT. The J gene is TRBJ1-1, the V gene TRBV5-1, with D unresolved. The germline V gene has CDR1 SGHRS and CDR2 YFSETQ. CDR3 length: 12 residues. V dropped 4 bases and J dropped 6 bases, with 10 bases sitting between them.

This clone was observed a few times. The gene calls are TRBV18 and TRBJ2-1; D gene uncertain. Germline values: CDR1 KGHSH, CDR2 LQKENI. The CDR3 sequence is 17 residues long. Trimming pared 2 bases from V and 5 bases from J, leaving 19 bases between. CDR3 amino acids: CASSPYQPAMPNNEQFF. The CDR3 DNA follows: TGTGCCAGCTCACCATACCAGCCGGCCATGCCGAACAATGAGCAGTTCTTC.

The chain recombines TRBV30 with TRBJ1-4; 8 bases are shared with TRBD1. V gave up 3 bases and J gave up 5 bases; unmatched junction bases: 2. The germline gives CDR1 GTSNPN, CDR2 SVGIG (reference sequence). CDR3 size: 13 residues. CDR3 sequence reads: CAWRRDRNEKLFF. The CDR3 region has the DNA TGTGCCTGGAGGCGGGACAGGAATGAAAAACTGTTTTTT.

On this clone itself: The identical CDR3 is also encoded by other nucleotide sequences in the sample. The genes are TRBV7-9 and TRBJ2-1; no firm D call. Trimming shortened V by 2 bases and J by 9 bases, and 5 bases separated the two germline ends. CDR3 length: 11 amino acids. Germline values: CDR1 SEHNR, CDR2 FQNEAQ (reference sequence). The CDR3 DNA reads as TGTGCCAGCAGCTTACGAGGTGAGCAGTTCTTC. It translates to CASSLRGEQFF.

The chain recombines TRBV5-1 with TRBJ2-7; TRBD2 matches 12 bases. The junction had 5 bases not matched to a gene; V was cut back by 4 bases and J by 3 bases. This CDR3 is 15 amino acids long. From germline, CDR1 is SGHRS and CDR2 YFSETQ. The CDR3 DNA reads as TGCGCCAGCAGCCCACGGGGACTAGCGGGCTACGAGCAGTACTTC. This translates into CASSPRGLAGYEQYF.

The chain employs TRBV28 and TRBJ2-7; 7 bases are a match to TRBD2. V shed 5 bases and J 3 bases; nucleotides not matched to a gene: 10. The CDR3 has 15 amino acids. CDR1 MDHEN and CDR2 SYDVKM come from the germline V gene. The CDR3 nucleotides read TGTGCCAGCAGTACCCTCGGGGAGGGGAGCTACGAGCAGTACTTC. Its translation: CASSTLGEGSYEQYF.

This clone occurred a few times. The CDR3 protein is CASSQSSTDTQYF. CDR3 DNA: TGTGCCAGCAGCCAATCAAGCACAGATACGCAGTATTTT. V and J are TRBV7-2 and TRBJ2-3; D call uncertain. V lost 5 bases to trimming and J lost 0 bases, with 6 bases between them. The CDR3 runs 13 residues. Germline V gene lookup returns CDR1 SGHTA and CDR2 FQGNSA.

V is TRBV7-9 and J is TRBJ1-2; 8 bases line up with TRBD1. V gave up 0 bases and J gave up 8 bases; unmatched junction bases: 5. Germline V gives CDR1 SEHNR, CDR2 FQNEAQ (reference sequence). The CDR3 length is 14 residues. The CDR3 loop is CASSLAQGARGYTF. CDR3 in DNA: TGTGCCAGCAGCTTAGCGCAGGGGGCTAGGGGCTACACCTTC.

J is TRBJ2-2 and V is TRBV30, with 11 positions matching TRBD2. V was clipped by 3 bases and J by 6 bases; unmatched bases: 3. The CDR3 is made up of 14 amino acids. From germline, CDR1 is GTSNPN and CDR2 SVGIG (reference sequence). CDR3 loop: CAWRLAGASGELFF. The CDR3, as DNA: TGTGCCTGGAGACTAGCGGGAGCTTCCGGGGAGCTGTTTTTT.

The chain uses TRBV5-1 and TRBJ2-5; 7 positions match TRBD1. The ends lost 4 bases at V and 2 bases at J; junction bases unmatched: 5. In germline, CDR1 is SGHRS, CDR2 YFSETQ. The CDR3 is 14 amino acids. The CDR3 DNA reads TGCGCCAGCAGCCCGGACAGGAATCAAGAGACCCAGTACTTC. This gives the protein CASSPDRNQETQYF.